Below, 13 T cell receptor beta chains from the same sample are listed, as sequenced in a study of blood T cell repertoires in COVID-19. Here immunoSEQ multiplex PCR was the method, and the copy in TCRdb shows in-frame clones only, minus some. The sample contains 150,000 to 200,000 clones, roughly four fifths of which appear only once. Material: peripheral blood. Every receptor here comes from a woman between 40 and 50 years old with acute or convalescent COVID-19.

V usage is TRBV6-2 or TRBV6-3 and J usage is TRBJ2-1; 9 bases align to TRBD2. With V trimmed by 0 bases and J by 3 bases, 3 bases remained unmatched. The length of the CDR3 is 16 residues. The germline CDR1 and CDR2 sequences are MNHEY and SVGEGT. The CDR3: CASSYSLTSGYNEQFF. CDR3 DNA sequence: TGTGCCAGCAGTTACTCATTGACTAGCGGCTACAATGAGCAGTTCTTC.

This chain joins TRBV15 and TRBJ2-4, with TRBD1 as a possible D gene (6 bases). Trimming stripped 6 bases from V and 2 bases from J, with 14 bases between. CDR1 is LNHNV and CDR2 is YYDKDF in the germline V gene (reference sequence). The CDR3 is 15 amino acids. CDR3 sequence (DNA): TGTGCCACCAGTATTCCAGGGGCGACCAAAAACATTCAGTACTTC. It translates to CATSIPGATKNIQYF.

V and J are TRBV20-1 and TRBJ1-2; D is unresolved. Germline V gene sequence: CDR1 DFQATT, CDR2 SNEGSKA (reference sequence). The CDR3 consists of 11 residues. The V end was cut by 0 bases, the J end by 7 bases, with 6 bases between. The CDR3 reads CSARDPLGYTF. The CDR3 DNA reads as TGCAGTGCTAGAGACCCTCTTGGCTACACCTTC.

The V and J genes are TRBV7-2 and TRBJ2-2; 8 bases fit TRBD1. V lost 5 bases to trimming and J lost 14 bases; unmatched junction nucleotides: 7. There are 12 residues in the CDR3. Germline V lookup: CDR1 SGHTA, CDR2 FQGNSA. Here the CDR3 reads CASSRDTGGLFF. DNA of the CDR3: TGTGCCAGCAGCCGTGACACAGGGGGACTGTTTTTT.

This chain joins TRBV7-9 and TRBJ1-1, with 11 bases aligning to TRBD1. With V trimmed by 5 bases and J by 3 bases, 17 bases remained unmatched. From germline, CDR1 is SEHNR and CDR2 FQNEAQ (reference sequence). This CDR3 contains 19 residues. CDR3 nucleotide sequence: TGTGCCAGCAGCCCTAACCCCGGGACAGGGGGAACCTCTTACACTGAAGCTTTCTTT. Protein: CASSPNPGTGGTSYTEAFF.

V and J are TRBV7-9 and TRBJ2-7; TRBD2 might be the D (6 bases). This CDR3 has 14 amino acids. CDR1 and CDR2 from the germline V gene are SEHNR and FQNEAQ (reference sequence). Trimming stripped 1 base from V and 6 bases from J, with 13 bases between. CDR3 sequence reads: CASSLVGSTSEQYF. In DNA form, the CDR3 reads TGTGCCAGCAGCTTAGTCGGGAGTACATCCGAGCAGTACTTC.

The chain couples TRBV11-1 to TRBJ2-3; no reliable D call. Between the trimmed V and J ends, which lost 1 base and 0 bases, there was a span of 11 bases. CDR3 length: 16 residues. In germline, CDR1 is SGHAT, CDR2 FQDESV (reference sequence). In DNA, the CDR3 is TGTGCCAGCAGCTTAGGCGTATACTCGAGCACAGATACGCAGTATTTT. Its protein is CASSLGVYSSTDTQYF. The whole variable domain, remainder taken from reference TRBV11-1 and TRBJ2-3, is EAEVAQSPRYKITEKSQAVAFWCDPISGHATLYWYRQILGQGPELLVQFQDESVVDDSQLPKDRFSAERLKGVDSTLKIQPAELGDSAMYLCASSLGVYSSTDTQYFGPGTRLTVL.

In DNA form, the CDR3 reads TGTGCCAGCAGTGAAGCGCTTCGCGGAGAGTATAGCAATCAGCCCCAGCATTTT. This sequence encodes CASSEALRGEYSNQPQHF. This rearrangement joins TRBV6-1 to TRBJ1-5; D gene uncertain. Trimming removed 0 bases from V and 0 bases from J, with 15 bases in between. The CDR3 is 18 amino acids. Germline V gene sequence: CDR1 MNHNS, CDR2 SASEGT.

This chain links TRBV10-2 with TRBJ2-7, with a tentative D call TRBD1 (5 bases). Germline CDR1 is WSHSY and CDR2 is SAAADI. V lost 0 bases and J lost 6, with 9 bases in between. The CDR3 totals 13 residues. Here the CDR3 DNA reads TGCGCCAGCAGTGAGTCGAAAGGGGTCGAGCAGTACTTC. Translation: CASSESKGVEQYF.

The gene calls are TRBV6-1 and TRBJ2-7; no clear D. Trimming left V 2 bases short and J 6 bases short, with 14 bases between. Germline CDR1 is MNHNS and CDR2 is SASEGT. The CDR3 extends over 14 amino acids. The CDR3 is CASSETVVNFEQYF. The CDR3 nucleotides read TGTGCCAGCAGTGAAACGGTCGTGAACTTCGAGCAGTACTTC.

V is TRBV4-1 and J is TRBJ1-5, with 7 bases matching TRBD1. Germline-derived CDR1 and CDR2 are MGHRA and YSYEKL. The CDR3 runs 16 residues. V lost 4 bases to trimming and J lost 6 bases; unmatched junction nucleotides: 12. The chain's CDR3 is CASSPTGTAVGQPQHF. The CDR3 DNA follows: TGCGCCAGCAGCCCTACCGGGACAGCAGTCGGTCAGCCCCAGCATTTT.

V usage is TRBV7-9 and J usage is TRBJ2-2; TRBD1 aligns across 9 bases. Germline CDR1 reads SEHNR; CDR2 reads FQNEAQ (reference sequence). This CDR3 is 14 amino acids long. With V trimmed by 5 bases and J by 7 bases, 5 bases remained unmatched. CDR3: CASSPTGGGGELFF. The CDR3, as DNA: TGTGCCAGCAGCCCCACAGGGGGCGGCGGGGAGCTGTTTTTT.

CDR3 bases: TGTGCCAGCAGTTTAACAGGGAATGGCTACACCTTC. It codes for CASSLTGNGYTF. The chain couples TRBV12-3 or TRBV12-4 to TRBJ1-2; D is possibly TRBD1 (6 bases). V was shortened by 2 bases and J by 6 bases, with 7 bases between the two germline ends. This CDR3 comprises 12 residues.